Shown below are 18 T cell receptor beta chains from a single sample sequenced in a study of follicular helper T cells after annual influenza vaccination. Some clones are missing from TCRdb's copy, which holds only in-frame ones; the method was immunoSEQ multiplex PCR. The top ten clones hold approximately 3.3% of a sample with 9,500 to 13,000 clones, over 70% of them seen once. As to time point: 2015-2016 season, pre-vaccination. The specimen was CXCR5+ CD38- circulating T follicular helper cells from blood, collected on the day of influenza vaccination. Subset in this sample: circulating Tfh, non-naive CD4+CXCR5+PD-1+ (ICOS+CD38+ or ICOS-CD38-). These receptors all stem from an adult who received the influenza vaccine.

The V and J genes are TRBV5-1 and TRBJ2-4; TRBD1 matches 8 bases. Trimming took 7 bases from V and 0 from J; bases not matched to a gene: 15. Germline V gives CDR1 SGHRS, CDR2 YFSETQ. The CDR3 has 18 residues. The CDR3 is CASPGRDRIILAKNIQYF. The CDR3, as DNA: TGCGCCAGCCCCGGCCGGGACAGGATTATCTTAGCCAAAAACATTCAGTACTTC.

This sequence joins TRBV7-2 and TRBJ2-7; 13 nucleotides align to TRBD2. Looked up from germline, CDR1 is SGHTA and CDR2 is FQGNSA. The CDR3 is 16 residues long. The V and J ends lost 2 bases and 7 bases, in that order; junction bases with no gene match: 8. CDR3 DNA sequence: TGTGCCAGCAGCTTAACTAGCGGGGGGGCACAAGATGAGCAGTACTTC. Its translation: CASSLTSGGAQDEQYF.

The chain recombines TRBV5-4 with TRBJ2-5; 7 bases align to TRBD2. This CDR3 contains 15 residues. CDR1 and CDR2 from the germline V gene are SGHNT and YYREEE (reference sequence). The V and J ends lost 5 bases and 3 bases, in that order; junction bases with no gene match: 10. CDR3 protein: CASSRSSGQEETQYF. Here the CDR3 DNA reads TGTGCCAGCAGTCGGAGTAGCGGGCAGGAAGAGACCCAGTACTTC.

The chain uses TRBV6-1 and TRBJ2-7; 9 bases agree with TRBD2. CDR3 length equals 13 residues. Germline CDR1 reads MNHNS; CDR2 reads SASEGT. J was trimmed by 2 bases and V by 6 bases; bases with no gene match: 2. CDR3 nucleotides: TGTGCCAGCAGACTAGCGGGCCCCTACGAGCAGTACTTC. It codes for CASRLAGPYEQYF.

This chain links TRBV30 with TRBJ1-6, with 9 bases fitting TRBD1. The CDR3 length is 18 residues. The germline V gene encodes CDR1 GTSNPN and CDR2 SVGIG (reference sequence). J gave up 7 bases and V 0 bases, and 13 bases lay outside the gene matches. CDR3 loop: CAWSVSSPGQGQNSPLHF. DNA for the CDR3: TGTGCCTGGAGTGTTTCCTCCCCGGGACAGGGACAGAATTCACCCCTCCACTTT.

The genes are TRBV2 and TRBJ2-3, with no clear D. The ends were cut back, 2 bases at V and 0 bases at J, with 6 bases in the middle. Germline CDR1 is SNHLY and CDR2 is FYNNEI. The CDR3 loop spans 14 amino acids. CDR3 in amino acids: CASSEILSTDTQYF. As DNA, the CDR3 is TGTGCCAGCAGTGAAATCCTCAGCACAGATACGCAGTATTTT.

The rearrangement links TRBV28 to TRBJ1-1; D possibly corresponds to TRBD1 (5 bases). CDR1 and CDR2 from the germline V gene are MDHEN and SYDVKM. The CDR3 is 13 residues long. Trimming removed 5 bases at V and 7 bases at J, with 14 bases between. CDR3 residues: CASSQRDRYEAFF. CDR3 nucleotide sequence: TGTGCCAGCAGTCAACGGGACCGCTATGAAGCTTTCTTT.

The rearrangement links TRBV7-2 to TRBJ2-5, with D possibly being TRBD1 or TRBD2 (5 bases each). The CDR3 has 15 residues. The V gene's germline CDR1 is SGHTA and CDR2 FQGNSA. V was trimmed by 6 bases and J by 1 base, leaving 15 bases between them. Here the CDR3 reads CASRAGLARQETQYF. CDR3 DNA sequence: TGTGCCAGCAGGGCAGGGCTAGCCCGCCAAGAGACCCAGTACTTC.

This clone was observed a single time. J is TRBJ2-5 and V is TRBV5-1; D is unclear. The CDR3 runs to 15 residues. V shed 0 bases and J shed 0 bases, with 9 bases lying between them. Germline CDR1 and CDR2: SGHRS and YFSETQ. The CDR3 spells CASSLEPSYQETQYF. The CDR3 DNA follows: TGCGCCAGCAGCTTGGAGCCCAGCTACCAAGAGACCCAGTACTTC. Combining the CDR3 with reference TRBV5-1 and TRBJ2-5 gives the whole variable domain KAGVTQTPRYLIKTRGQQVTLSCSPISGHRSVSWYQQTPGQGLQFLFEYFSETQRNKGNFPGRFSGRQFSNSRSEMNVSTLELGDSALYLCASSLEPSYQETQYFGPGTRLLVL.

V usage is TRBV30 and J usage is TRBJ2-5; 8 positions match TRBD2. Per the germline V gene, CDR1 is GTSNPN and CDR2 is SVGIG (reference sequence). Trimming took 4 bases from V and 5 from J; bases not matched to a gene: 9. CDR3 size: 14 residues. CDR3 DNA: TGTGCCTGGACCAAGACTAGCGCCAGGGAGACCCAGTACTTC. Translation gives CAWTKTSARETQYF.

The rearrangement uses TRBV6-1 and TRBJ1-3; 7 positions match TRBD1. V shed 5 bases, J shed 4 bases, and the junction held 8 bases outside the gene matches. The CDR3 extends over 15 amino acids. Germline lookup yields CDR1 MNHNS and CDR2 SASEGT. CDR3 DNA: TGTGCCAGCAGTATTACAGGGGAGGGAGGAAACACCATATATTTT. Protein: CASSITGEGGNTIYF.

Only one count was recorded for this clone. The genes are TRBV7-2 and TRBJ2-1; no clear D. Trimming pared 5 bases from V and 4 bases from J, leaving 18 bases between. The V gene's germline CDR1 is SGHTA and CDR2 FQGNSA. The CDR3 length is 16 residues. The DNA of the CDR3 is TGTGCCAGCAGCCCAGAGGTAGGGTCTAGTTACAATGAGCAGTTCTTC. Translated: CASSPEVGSSYNEQFF.

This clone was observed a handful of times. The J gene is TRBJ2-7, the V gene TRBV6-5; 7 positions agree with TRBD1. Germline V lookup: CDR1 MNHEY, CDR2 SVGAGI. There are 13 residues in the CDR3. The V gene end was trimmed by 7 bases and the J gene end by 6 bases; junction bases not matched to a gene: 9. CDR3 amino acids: CASTTTGTGEQYF. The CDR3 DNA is TGTGCCAGCACTACGACAGGGACCGGCGAGCAGTACTTC.

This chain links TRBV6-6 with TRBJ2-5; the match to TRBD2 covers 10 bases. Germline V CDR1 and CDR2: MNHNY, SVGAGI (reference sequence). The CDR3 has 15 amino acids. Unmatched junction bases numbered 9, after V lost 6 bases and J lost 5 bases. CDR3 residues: CASRERGGLRETQYF. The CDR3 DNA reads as TGTGCCAGCAGAGAGCGGGGGGGACTCCGGGAGACCCAGTACTTC.

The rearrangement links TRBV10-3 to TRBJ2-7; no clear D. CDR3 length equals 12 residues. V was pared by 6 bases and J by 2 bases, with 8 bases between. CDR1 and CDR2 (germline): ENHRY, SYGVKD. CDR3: CAISAGAYEQYF. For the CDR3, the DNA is TGTGCCATCAGCGCCGGAGCCTACGAGCAGTACTTC.

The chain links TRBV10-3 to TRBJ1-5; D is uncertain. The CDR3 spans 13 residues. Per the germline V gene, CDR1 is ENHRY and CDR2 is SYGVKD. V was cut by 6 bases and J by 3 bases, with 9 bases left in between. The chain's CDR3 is CAIRAEINQPQHF. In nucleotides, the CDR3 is TGTGCCATCAGGGCAGAGATCAATCAGCCCCAGCATTTT.

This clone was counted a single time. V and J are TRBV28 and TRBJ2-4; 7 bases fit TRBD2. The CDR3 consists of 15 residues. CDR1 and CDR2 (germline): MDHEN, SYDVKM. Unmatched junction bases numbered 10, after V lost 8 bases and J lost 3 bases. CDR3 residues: CASATHGEGKNIQYF. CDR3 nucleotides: TGTGCCAGCGCGACCCATGGGGAGGGCAAAAACATTCAGTACTTC.

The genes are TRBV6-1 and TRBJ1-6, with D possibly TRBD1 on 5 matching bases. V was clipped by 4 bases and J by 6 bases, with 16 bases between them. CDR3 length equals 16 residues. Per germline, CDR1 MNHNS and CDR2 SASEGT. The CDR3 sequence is CASSGWGGGANSPLHF. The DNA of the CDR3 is TGTGCCAGCAGTGGTTGGGGGGGAGGAGCTAATTCACCCCTCCACTTT.